Below, 14 T cell receptor beta chains from the same sample are listed, as sequenced in a study of T cells in Graves' hyperthyroidism and ophthalmopathy. TCR beta CDR3 regions were amplified from RNA. RT-PCR in the first round (using the HTBI primer set) targeted the TCR CDR3. TCRdb fed the multiplex PCR reads into MiXCR, producing one record per CDR3 protein. The data contain 500,000 to 750,000 distinct CDR3 sequences, more than 13% of them singletons. Specimen: blood. Receptors originate from a young woman with Graves' ophthalmopathy.

This rearrangement joins TRBV4-1 to TRBJ2-7, with TRBD1 identical over 11 bases. With V trimmed by 1 base and J by 4 bases, 9 bases remained unmatched. The CDR3 is 17 residues long. The germline V gene encodes CDR1 MGHRA and CDR2 YSYEKL. The chain's CDR3 is CASSQVGTGGRGYEQYF. The CDR3 DNA follows: TGCGCCAGCAGCCAAGTTGGGACAGGGGGGAGGGGGTACGAGCAGTACTTC.

This clonotype was recorded a few times. The CDR3 is CASSDFQTSGSYTDTQYF. The CDR3 coding sequence is TGTGCCAGCAGTGACTTTCAGACTAGCGGGAGTTACACAGATACGCAGTATTTT. This chain connects TRBV6-1 to TRBJ2-3, with TRBD2 matching over 12 bases. Trimming took 3 bases from V and 2 from J; bases not matched to a gene: 9. CDR1 MNHNS and CDR2 SASEGT come from the germline V gene. The length of the CDR3 is 18 residues.

This clonotype was counted at least ten times. This chain uses TRBV13 with TRBJ2-7, with D maybe TRBD1 (6 bases). Looked up from germline, CDR1 is PRHDT and CDR2 is FYEKMQ (reference sequence). V was cut by 0 bases and J by 4 bases, with 10 bases left in between. There are 14 residues in the CDR3. The CDR3 sequence is CASSLGLGQYEQYF. Written as DNA, the CDR3 is TGTGCCAGCAGCTTAGGCCTAGGACAGTACGAGCAGTACTTC.

The V call is TRBV6-2 or TRBV6-3, the J call TRBJ2-3; D not resolved. V lost 0 bases to trimming and J lost 6 bases, with 28 bases between them. Germline loops: CDR1 MNHEY, CDR2 SVGEGT. The CDR3 is 20 amino acids. The CDR3 reads CASSYSKSWSANISPDTQYF. The CDR3 DNA is TGTGCCAGCAGTTACTCGAAGTCGTGGTCGGCTAACATTAGCCCCGATACGCAGTATTTT.

This clonotype was counted many times. The chain couples TRBV20-1 to TRBJ2-3; D gene uncertain. Germline CDR1 is DFQATT and CDR2 is SNEGSKA (reference sequence). The length of the CDR3 is 12 residues. Between the trimmed V and J ends, which lost 0 bases and 2 bases, there was a span of 3 bases. CDR3 nucleotides: TGCAGTGCTAGAGATTTCACAGATACGCAGTATTTT. Residues: CSARDFTDTQYF.

The CDR3 sequence is CASSSGRVGWNEQFF. For the CDR3, the DNA is TGTGCCAGCAGCTCCGGGAGGGTTGGGTGGAATGAGCAGTTCTTC. The chain employs TRBV5-4 and TRBJ2-1; TRBD2 matches 8 bases. CDR1 is SGHNT and CDR2 is YYREEE in the germline V gene (reference sequence). V trimming: 3 bases; J trimming: 7 bases; junction bases outside the gene matches: 9. The CDR3 is 15 residues long. Full variable domain (remainder filled in from reference TRBV5-4 and TRBJ2-1): ETGVTQSPTHLIKTRGQQVTLRCSSQSGHNTVSWYQQALGQGPQFIFQYYREEENGRGNFPPRFSGLQFPNYSSELNVNALELDDSALYLCASSSGRVGWNEQFFGPGTRLTVL.

The chain recombines TRBV7-9 with TRBJ2-3; TRBD1 agrees at 9 bases. CDR1 is SEHNR, CDR2 FQNEAQ, per germline (reference sequence). Germline trimming cut 8 bases from V and 5 bases from J; bases unmatched to any gene: 11. The CDR3 contains 15 residues. The CDR3 here is CASSMPGQGGDTQYF. The CDR3 DNA reads TGTGCCAGCTCAATGCCGGGACAGGGTGGAGATACGCAGTATTTT.

This clonotype was recorded at least ten times. The chain links TRBV29-1 to TRBJ2-7; TRBD2 aligns across 10 bases. CDR1 is SQVTM, CDR2 ANQGSEA, per germline. With V trimmed by 1 base and J by 5 bases, 8 bases remained unmatched. The CDR3 has 15 residues. CDR3 in amino acids: CSVEASGRVWNEQYF. The CDR3 DNA reads TGCAGCGTTGAAGCTAGCGGGAGAGTTTGGAACGAGCAGTACTTC.

At least ten counts were recorded for this clonotype. The J gene is TRBJ1-2, the V gene TRBV2; D is undetermined. Per the germline V gene, CDR1 is SNHLY and CDR2 is FYNNEI. The CDR3 contains 12 residues. Trimming pared 4 bases from V and 5 bases from J, leaving 8 bases between. The CDR3 DNA reads TGTGCCAGCAGTGCACAAAGGTATGGCTACACCTTC. This gives the protein CASSAQRYGYTF. Complete variable domain (other parts from reference TRBV2 and TRBJ1-2): EPEVTQTPSHQVTQMGQEVILRCVPISNHLYFYWYRQILGQKVEFLVSFYNNEISEKSEIFDDQFSVERPDGSNFTLKIRSTKLEDSAMYFCASSAQRYGYTFGSGTRLTVV.

As concerns this clonotype: A much more abundant neighbour one base away suggests this may be a read error. The V gene is TRBV4-2, the J gene TRBJ2-1; possibly TRBD2 for D (6 bases). V lost 0 bases and J lost 5, with 14 bases in between. CDR3 length equals 16 residues. Germline V lookup: CDR1 LGHNA, CDR2 YNFKEQ. In DNA, the CDR3 is TGTGCCAGCAGCCAAGAAGGAGGGAGTAAACACAATGAGCAGTTCTTC. This encodes CASSQEGGSKHNEQFF.

This clonotype was seen only a few times. The V and J genes are TRBV24-1 and TRBJ1-4, with unresolved D. CDR1 KGHDR and CDR2 SFDVKD come from the germline V gene. V lost 0 bases and J 3 bases, leaving 10 bases between the germline ends. The CDR3 sequence is 16 residues long. The CDR3 protein is CATSDLTRVSNEKLFF. CDR3 bases: TGTGCCACCAGTGATTTGACCCGGGTCTCTAATGAAAAACTGTTTTTT.

This clonotype was counted a few times. V is TRBV20-1 and J is TRBJ1-6, with D perhaps matching TRBD1 (5 bases). Trimming cost V 4 bases and J 10 bases, with 17 bases left between them. In germline, CDR1 is DFQATT, CDR2 SNEGSKA (reference sequence). The CDR3 contains 14 residues. The CDR3, as DNA: TGCAGTGCTACCCCAGGGCAGGGTTACTCACCCCTCCACTTT. It specifies CSATPGQGYSPLHF.

This clonotype was detected many times. J is TRBJ2-1 and V is TRBV11-2; 10 bases align to TRBD2. The CDR3 extends over 14 amino acids. V was pared by 6 bases and J by 6 bases, with 5 bases of the junction left unmatched. Per the germline V gene, CDR1 is SGHAT and CDR2 is FQNNGV. The CDR3 bases are TGTGCCAGCAGTCACGGGACTAGCGCCAATGAGCAGTTCTTC. Protein product: CASSHGTSANEQFF.

This chain links TRBV9 with TRBJ2-7; D uncertain. There are 14 residues in the CDR3. Germline assignment: CDR1 SGDLS and CDR2 YYNGEE. The ends were cut back, 3 bases at V and 5 bases at J, with 15 bases in the middle. CDR3 coding DNA: TGTGCCAGCAGCGCCCAATTCGGCGCGAACGAGCAGTACTTC. Its protein product is CASSAQFGANEQYF.